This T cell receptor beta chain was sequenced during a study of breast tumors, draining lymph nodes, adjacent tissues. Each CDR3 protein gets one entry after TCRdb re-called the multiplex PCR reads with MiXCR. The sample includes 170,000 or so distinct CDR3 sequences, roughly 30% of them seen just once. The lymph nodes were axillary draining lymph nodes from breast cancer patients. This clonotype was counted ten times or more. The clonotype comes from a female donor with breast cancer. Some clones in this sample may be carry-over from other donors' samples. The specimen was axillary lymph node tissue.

The CDR3 spells CASSAWTTGRGYEQYF. CDR3 sequence (DNA): TGTGCCAGCAGCGCATGGACGACAGGGAGAGGTTACGAGCAGTACTTC. The V and J genes are TRBV5-6 and TRBJ2-7; 7 nucleotides line up with TRBD1. The CDR3 runs 16 residues. With V trimmed by 4 bases and J by 4 bases, 14 bases remained unmatched. The germline CDR1 and CDR2 sequences are SGHDT and YYEEEE.